The 17 T cell receptor beta chains below all came from one sample that was sequenced in a study of T-cell reconstitution after alpha-beta-depleted transplantation in children (dated by TCRdb to between 2015 and 2016). The treatment or condition label corresponds to: allogeneic hematopoietic cell transplantation with graft depleted of TCRalphabeta T cells and CD19 B cells. The library came from PCR. The sequencing machine was an Illumina HiSeq 2500. Molecular barcoding was employed in the preparation of TCR libraries, with unique molecular identifiers being used to normalize TCRbeta repertoire quantification. The public reads were quality trimmed at Q25 with fastp and then assembled into clones with MiXCR by TCRdb, keeping productive beta chains. Rows merge per CDR3 protein into single entries with the most common DNA and genes. The sample data list fewer than 700,000 distinct CDR3 sequences, and 10% to 15% of these were observed just once. The ten largest clonotypes hold over 2% of the sample.

Sequenced here: PBMCs, mostly from graft donor cells, sampled 360 days after TCRalphabeta/CD19-depleted stem cell transplant. Every receptor here comes from a male patient between 5 and 17 years old who had a stem cell transplant for acute myeloid leukemia, so the T cells may come from the graft donor.

The J gene is TRBJ2-6, the V gene TRBV9, with D possibly matching TRBD2 (6 bases). Germline V gene sequence: CDR1 SGDLS, CDR2 YYNGEE. Trimming left V 3 bases short and J 0 bases short, with 16 bases between. The CDR3 is 18 residues long. Here the CDR3 reads CASSGSSVLYSGANVLTF. The CDR3 nucleotides are TGTGCCAGCAGCGGATCTAGCGTACTATACTCTGGGGCCAACGTCCTGACTTTC. The full variable domain, with the rest looked up from reference TRBV9 and TRBJ2-6, is DSGVTQTPKHLITATGQRVTLRCSPRSGDLSVYWYQQSLDQGLQFLIQYYNGEERAKGNILERFSAQQFPDLHSELNLSSLELGDSALYFCASSGSSVLYSGANVLTFGAGSRLTVL.

Many counts were recorded for this clonotype. The CDR3 DNA reads TGTGCCAGCAGCTTGGGACGGATAAAGTACAATGAGCAGTTCTTC. It is translated as CASSLGRIKYNEQFF. The V call is TRBV5-4, the J call TRBJ2-1; D call uncertain. From germline, CDR1 is SGHNT and CDR2 YYREEE (reference sequence). The length of the CDR3 is 15 residues. The ends were cut back, 0 bases at V and 4 bases at J, with 11 bases in the middle.

The chain recombines TRBV20-1 with TRBJ2-3; TRBD1 matches 7 bases. Trimming removed 5 bases from V and 2 bases from J; junction bases left unmatched: 10. The germline CDR1 and CDR2 sequences are DFQATT and SNEGSKA (reference sequence). This CDR3 comprises 15 residues. The CDR3 spells CSAFDRESPTDTQYF. Written as DNA, the CDR3 is TGCAGTGCTTTTGACAGGGAAAGTCCCACAGATACGCAGTATTTT.

This clonotype was picked up a small number of times. V gene TRBV6-2 or TRBV6-3 combines with J gene TRBJ2-7; D may be TRBD1 (5 bases). Germline-derived CDR1 and CDR2 are MNHEY and SVGEGT. This CDR3 has 14 amino acids. The V end was cut by 6 bases, the J end by 3 bases, with 15 bases between. In nucleotides, the CDR3 is TGTGCCAGCAGAAGCAGGGTGGGTCTCTACGAGCAGTACTTC. It yields the protein CASRSRVGLYEQYF.

This clonotype appeared a few times. The chain employs TRBV6-2 or TRBV6-3 and TRBJ2-1; 7 bases align to TRBD2. V lost 2 bases to trimming and J lost 2 bases; unmatched junction nucleotides: 12. CDR1 is MNHEY, CDR2 SVGEGT, per germline. CDR3 length: 18 amino acids. CDR3 residues: CASSYNPSRERTYNEQFF. The CDR3 nucleotides read TGTGCCAGCAGTTACAACCCCTCGCGGGAGAGGACCTACAATGAGCAGTTCTTC.

This clonotype was detected only a few times. The junction and the germline gene differ at one end; a read error may be behind it. The chain couples TRBV7-7 to TRBJ2-5; D unclear. Germline V CDR1 and CDR2: SSHAT, FNYEAQ (reference sequence). This CDR3 is 14 amino acids long. As DNA, the CDR3 is TGTGCTAGCAGCTTATCCCCAACGTGGGAGACCCAGTACTTC. This gives the protein CASSLSPTWETQYF.

Many counts were recorded for this clonotype. The V and J genes are TRBV12-3 or TRBV12-4 and TRBJ2-1; 9 positions match TRBD1. The CDR3 has 15 residues. V shed 2 bases, J shed 8 bases, and the junction held 7 bases outside the gene matches. The CDR3: CASSLKGQGWDEQFF. The CDR3 region has the DNA TGTGCCAGCAGTTTAAAGGGACAGGGATGGGATGAGCAGTTCTTC.

The rearrangement joins TRBV20-1 to TRBJ2-5, with TRBD2 matching 8 bases. CDR1 and CDR2 (germline): DFQATT, SNEGSKA (reference sequence). The CDR3 totals 14 residues. Trimming at V came to 5 bases and at J to 4 bases, leaving 9 bases not matched to a gene. The CDR3 sequence is CSALRIGGGETQYF. The CDR3 nucleotides are TGCAGTGCTCTCAGAATCGGGGGGGGAGAGACCCAGTACTTC.

This clonotype was picked up many times. The genes are TRBV29-1 and TRBJ1-1, with no clear D. V was cut by 4 bases and J by 0 bases, with 12 bases left in between. Germline-derived CDR1 and CDR2 are SQVTM and ANQGSEA. The CDR3 runs 14 residues. CDR3 nucleotide sequence: TGCAGCGTTGCCGGACGGCTTATGAACACTGAAGCTTTCTTT. It specifies CSVAGRLMNTEAFF.

The rearrangement joins TRBV10-3 to TRBJ2-1; a weak D match, TRBD2 (5 bases). Germline CDR1 reads ENHRY; CDR2 reads SYGVKD. The V and J ends lost 4 bases and 0 bases respectively, with 19 bases between them. The CDR3 totals 18 residues. The CDR3: CAISAPSTRVSSYNEQFF. CDR3 in DNA: TGTGCCATCAGTGCCCCTTCTACGAGGGTGAGCTCCTACAATGAGCAGTTCTTC.

In its sample, this clonotype was seen a few times. This rearrangement joins TRBV4-3 to TRBJ2-2; the match to TRBD1 covers 9 bases. Trimming took 1 base from V and 2 from J; bases not matched to a gene: 5. The CDR3 length is 17 residues. In germline, CDR1 is LGHNA, CDR2 YSLEER. The CDR3 protein is CASSQATGQGNTGELFF. The DNA for the CDR3 is TGCGCCAGCAGCCAAGCGACGGGACAGGGTAACACCGGGGAGCTGTTTTTT.

This chain joins TRBV5-6 and TRBJ2-1, with D maybe TRBD2 (5 bases). Between the trimmed V and J ends, which lost 6 bases and 4 bases, there was a span of 11 bases. CDR1 and CDR2 (germline): SGHDT, YYEEEE. The CDR3 consists of 13 residues. In DNA form, the CDR3 reads TGTGCCAGCATCCACCGGACTTACAATGAGCAGTTCTTC. Translating it yields CASIHRTYNEQFF. Filled out from reference TRBV5-6 and TRBJ2-1, the complete variable domain reads DAGVTQSPTHLIKTRGQQVTLRCSPKSGHDTVSWYQQALGQGPQFIFQYYEEEERQRGNFPDRFSGHQFPNYSSELNVNALLLGDSALYLCASIHRTYNEQFFGPGTRLTVL.

This chain joins TRBV7-8 and TRBJ2-7; weak D call: TRBD1 (5 bases). Germline CDR1 SGHVS, CDR2 FQNEAQ. With 5 bases removed from V and 4 bases from J, the gap between germline ends came to 15 bases. The CDR3 runs 14 residues. CDR3 protein: CASSPTEALYEQYF. DNA for the CDR3: TGTGCCAGCAGCCCGACAGAGGCCCTATACGAGCAGTACTTC.

This clonotype has a count of ten or more. The chain employs TRBV15 and TRBJ2-2; the D is unclear. The CDR3 runs 14 residues. V dropped 1 base and J dropped 1 base, with 4 bases sitting between them. CDR1 and CDR2 from the germline V gene are LNHNV and YYDKDF (reference sequence). CDR3 in amino acids: CATSRGRNTGELFF. In DNA, the CDR3 is TGTGCCACCAGCAGAGGACGGAACACCGGGGAGCTGTTTTTT.

This clonotype has only a few counts. This chain connects TRBV4-3 to TRBJ1-2; tentative D call: TRBD1 (5 bases). V was pared by 0 bases and J by 4 bases, with 12 bases between. There are 15 residues in the CDR3. CDR1 LGHNA and CDR2 YSLEER come from the germline V gene. In nucleotides, the CDR3 is TGCGCCAGCAGCCAAGAGGCGACAGTGCTCTATGGCTACACCTTC. It yields the protein CASSQEATVLYGYTF.

The chain employs TRBV20-1 and TRBJ2-3; D remains ambiguous. Trimming stripped 0 bases from V and 2 bases from J, with 9 bases between. The CDR3 sequence is 14 residues long. Germline V CDR1 and CDR2: DFQATT, SNEGSKA (reference sequence). CDR3 protein: CSARDEGNTDTQYF. The CDR3 DNA sequence: TGCAGTGCTAGAGATGAAGGGAACACAGATACGCAGTATTTT.

This clonotype was counted a few times. The CDR3 region has the DNA TGTGCCACCAGTGATTTGGACAGGGCAAGCACAGATACGCAGTATTTT. The encoded protein is CATSDLDRASTDTQYF. The V and J genes are TRBV24-1 and TRBJ2-3, with TRBD1 matching 7 bases. This CDR3 region has 16 residues. The trim removed 0 bases at V and 0 bases at J, leaving 2 bases unmatched. From germline, CDR1 is KGHDR and CDR2 SFDVKD.